One and the same sample provided the 25 T cell receptor beta chains below, sequenced in a study of blood T cell repertoires in COVID-19. Libraries were prepared by immunoSEQ multiplex PCR; TCRdb keeps only in-frame clonotypes and omits some of them. The sample consists of hundreds of thousands of clones, roughly 85% of them appearing once. The sequenced material came from peripheral blood. The source of these receptors is a woman between 18 and 29 years old who had recovered from COVID-19.

The chain uses TRBV12-3 or TRBV12-4 and TRBJ1-1; no clear D gene. The CDR3 extends over 11 amino acids. V lost 5 bases, J lost 6 bases, and 7 bases lay in between. CDR3 sequence: CASSLGAEAFF. The DNA of the CDR3 is TGTGCCAGCAGTCTCGGGGCTGAAGCTTTCTTT.

There are a few counts of this clone. V gene TRBV28 combines with J gene TRBJ1-2, with D maybe TRBD1 (6 bases). V was clipped by 4 bases and J by 5 bases, with 20 bases between them. In germline, CDR1 is MDHEN, CDR2 SYDVKM. This CDR3 has 16 residues. CDR3 in amino acids: CASSSPVGETGYGYTF. The CDR3 nucleotides read TGTGCCAGCAGTTCACCCGTCGGGGAGACAGGTTATGGCTACACCTTC.

The chain links TRBV11-2 to TRBJ1-6; D unresolved. Germline V CDR1 and CDR2: SGHAT, FQNNGV. V was cut by 5 bases and J by 10 bases, with 6 bases left in between. CDR3 length equals 11 residues. CDR3 amino acids: CASSLGSPLHF. The CDR3 nucleotides are TGTGCCAGCAGCCTTGGCTCACCCCTCCACTTT.

The V and J genes are TRBV7-2 and TRBJ1-1; tentative D call: TRBD1 (6 bases). V gave up 6 bases and J gave up 5 bases, with 19 bases separating them. The CDR3 is 15 residues long. In germline, CDR1 is SGHTA, CDR2 FQGNSA. CDR3 nucleotide sequence: TGTGCCAGCAGACTTCAAACAGGGAGAAGGACTGAAGCTTTCTTT. Its protein product is CASRLQTGRRTEAFF.

The CDR3 here is CASAWTGRNEAFF. The CDR3 DNA is TGTGCCAGCGCTTGGACAGGGCGAAATGAAGCTTTCTTT. This rearrangement joins TRBV12-3 or TRBV12-4 to TRBJ1-1, with 8 nucleotides matching TRBD1. The length of the CDR3 is 13 residues. V shed 8 bases and J 7 bases; nucleotides not matched to a gene: 9.

This chain links TRBV24-1 with TRBJ2-1; unclear D gene. Germline-derived CDR1 and CDR2 are KGHDR and SFDVKD. CDR3 size: 12 residues. V dropped 5 bases and J dropped 4 bases, with 5 bases sitting between them. The CDR3 DNA sequence: TGTGCCACCAGTGTCAGTTACAATGAGCAGTTCTTC. It translates to CATSVSYNEQFF.

The V and J genes are TRBV2 and TRBJ2-7; 7 bases match TRBD2. CDR3 length equals 13 residues. CDR1 is SNHLY and CDR2 is FYNNEI in the germline V gene. V gave up 8 bases and J gave up 9 bases; unmatched junction bases: 13. The CDR3 spells CASSSAGTTAQYF. CDR3 in DNA: TGTGCCAGCTCATCAGCCGGGACTACGGCGCAGTACTTC.

The rearrangement joins TRBV29-1 to TRBJ2-3; 7 nucleotides agree with TRBD1. V lost 5 bases and J lost 2; bases outside the gene matches: 4. Looked up from germline, CDR1 is SQVTM and CDR2 is ANQGSEA. The CDR3 extends over 13 amino acids. The DNA for the CDR3 is TGCAGCGTTAAGGGGGCCCTCACAGATACGCAGTATTTT. It codes for CSVKGALTDTQYF.

This chain uses TRBV7-2 with TRBJ1-5; 8 bases are shared with TRBD1. Germline CDR1 is SGHTA and CDR2 is FQGNSA. CDR3 length equals 15 residues. After removal of 8 bases from V and 4 bases from J, the junction contained 10 bases not matched to a gene. CDR3 residues: CASSLEDRANQPQHF. CDR3 bases: TGTGCCAGCTCACTAGAGGACAGGGCTAATCAGCCCCAGCATTTT.

This chain connects TRBV10-1 to TRBJ2-2; D uncertain. The CDR3 is 16 amino acids. Per germline, CDR1 WNHNN and CDR2 SYGVQD (reference sequence). V was clipped by 0 bases and J by 0 bases, with 8 bases between them. The CDR3 spells CASSESSTANTGELFF. CDR3 sequence (DNA): TGCGCCAGCAGTGAGTCGAGCACAGCGAACACCGGGGAGCTGTTTTTT.

This clone was recorded once. The chain carries TRBV12-2 and TRBJ2-5; the table's D call, TRBD2, has no DNA check behind it. TRBV12-2 is given as a pseudogene. This CDR3 region has 16 residues. The CDR3 protein is CASRSRAGDFQETQYF. The CDR3 DNA reads TGTGCAAGTCGCTCCCGAGCGGGAGACTTCCAAGAGACCCAGTACTTC.

The chain couples TRBV11-2 to TRBJ1-1; possible D gene TRBD1, 5 bases. Germline assignment: CDR1 SGHAT and CDR2 FQNNGV. This CDR3 contains 12 residues. V was shortened by 6 bases and J by 1 base, with 6 bases between the two germline ends. This CDR3 reads CASSGQNTEAFF. The CDR3 DNA sequence: TGTGCCAGCAGTGGACAGAACACTGAAGCTTTCTTT.

The genes are TRBV5-1 and TRBJ1-1, with D perhaps matching TRBD1 (5 bases). V was cut by 0 bases and J by 2 bases, with 14 bases left in between. Germline-derived CDR1 and CDR2 are SGHRS and YFSETQ. The CDR3 has 16 residues. In DNA, the CDR3 is TGCGCCAGCAGCTTGGAGCCGGGACTTCCTAACACTGAAGCTTTCTTT. Its protein is CASSLEPGLPNTEAFF. Full variable domain (outside the CDR3, taken from reference TRBV5-1 and TRBJ1-1): KAGVTQTPRYLIKTRGQQVTLSCSPISGHRSVSWYQQTPGQGLQFLFEYFSETQRNKGNFPGRFSGRQFSNSRSEMNVSTLELGDSALYLCASSLEPGLPNTEAFFGQGTRLTVV.

This chain connects TRBV30 to TRBJ1-1, with 7 bases lining up with TRBD1. V was clipped by 0 bases and J by 6 bases; unmatched bases: 7. CDR3 size: 14 residues. CDR1 is GTSNPN, CDR2 SVGIG, per germline (reference sequence). The CDR3 DNA reads as TGTGCCTGGAGTGTCCCTCAGGGGGGCGCTGAAGCTTTCTTT. Amino acids: CAWSVPQGGAEAFF.

V gene TRBV10-3 combines with J gene TRBJ1-2, with D possibly TRBD1 on 5 matching bases. CDR1 ENHRY and CDR2 SYGVKD come from the germline V gene. V lost 6 bases and J 2 bases, leaving 10 bases between the germline ends. This CDR3 is built from 13 residues. Here the CDR3 DNA reads TGTGCCATCAGGTTCGCAGGGAACTATGGCTACACCTTC. Its translation is CAIRFAGNYGYTF.

The chain links TRBV9 to TRBJ2-1; unclear D gene. The CDR3 spans 16 residues. Germline V lookup: CDR1 SGDLS, CDR2 YYNGEE. V was shortened by 0 bases and J by 7 bases, with 17 bases between the two germline ends. DNA for the CDR3: TGTGCCAGCAGCGTAGCCCCTAGTTGGAGTCAAAATGAGCAGTTCTTC. This sequence encodes CASSVAPSWSQNEQFF.

This chain joins TRBV7-7 and TRBJ2-1; D may be TRBD1 (5 bases). V lost 2 bases and J 6 bases, leaving 8 bases between the germline ends. The CDR3 spans 13 residues. Per the germline V gene, CDR1 is SSHAT and CDR2 is FNYEAQ (reference sequence). In DNA form, the CDR3 reads TGTGCCAGCAGCTTAAGTCAGGGCAATGAGCAGTTCTTC. This sequence encodes CASSLSQGNEQFF.

There are a few counts of this clone. The chain joins TRBV11-3 to TRBJ2-1; no clear D gene. Germline V gene data show CDR1 as SGHNT and CDR2 as YENEEA. The CDR3 runs to 14 residues. V shed 5 bases and J shed 5 bases, with 13 bases lying between them. The chain's CDR3 is CASSDRLGDNEQFF. CDR3 nucleotides: TGTGCCAGCAGCGATCGACTGGGTGACAATGAGCAGTTCTTC. Supplemented by reference TRBV11-3 and TRBJ2-1, the full variable domain reads EAGVVQSPRYKIIEKKQPVAFWCNPISGHNTLYWYLQNLGQGPELLIRYENEEAVDDSQLPKDRFSAERLKGVDSTLKIQPAELGDSAVYLCASSDRLGDNEQFFGPGTRLTVL.

The V call is TRBV7-9, the J call TRBJ1-5; TRBD1 matches 9 bases. V lost 4 bases and J lost 4; bases outside the gene matches: 2. This CDR3 is built from 14 residues. The germline V gene encodes CDR1 SEHNR and CDR2 FQNEAQ (reference sequence). The CDR3 DNA reads TGTGCCAGCAGCTATGGGACAGGGAATCAGCCCCAGCATTTT. Protein: CASSYGTGNQPQHF.

The chain combines TRBV29-1 with TRBJ2-3; D possibly corresponds to TRBD2 (5 bases). The CDR3 extends over 15 amino acids. The germline V gene has CDR1 SQVTM and CDR2 ANQGSEA. V gave up 6 bases and J gave up 4 bases, with 20 bases separating them. DNA for the CDR3: TGCAGCGTGACTACGGCTAGCTCACACCCAGATACGCAGTATTTT. Translated, it gives CSVTTASSHPDTQYF.

This clone came up once. CDR3 sequence: CASSLNPREGRYNEQFF. The CDR3 DNA sequence: TGTGCCAGCAGCTTAAACCCGCGGGAGGGCCGGTACAATGAGCAGTTCTTC. This chain uses TRBV7-3 with TRBJ2-1; 9 bases align to TRBD2. The CDR3 length is 17 residues. V was clipped by 1 base and J by 4 bases; unmatched bases: 8. From germline, CDR1 is SGHTA and CDR2 FQGTGA.

This chain links TRBV7-9 with TRBJ2-5; 7 bases are shared with TRBD2. The length of the CDR3 is 14 residues. Germline V CDR1 and CDR2: SEHNR, FQNEAQ (reference sequence). The J segment lost 5 bases and the V segment lost 1 base, leaving 4 bases of the junction unmatched. For the CDR3, the DNA is TGTGCCAGCAGCTTAGTGGGAGCGGGGGAGACCCAGTACTTC. It encodes CASSLVGAGETQYF.

The CDR3, as DNA: TGTGCCAGCAGCTTGGGGGGGGTTGTATACGAGCAGTACTTC. Translation gives CASSLGGVVYEQYF. The J gene is TRBJ2-7, the V gene TRBV5-4; tentatively, D is TRBD2 (6 bases). The CDR3 runs to 14 residues. Germline V gene lookup returns CDR1 SGHNT and CDR2 YYREEE (reference sequence). Trimming removed 0 bases at V and 4 bases at J, with 11 bases between.

The chain employs TRBV7-9 and TRBJ1-2; 7 positions agree with TRBD1. Germline trimming cut 1 base from V and 5 bases from J; bases unmatched to any gene: 7. Germline V gives CDR1 SEHNR, CDR2 FQNEAQ (reference sequence). The CDR3 sequence is 15 residues long. The CDR3 sequence is CASSLVGTDSYGYTF. The CDR3 bases are TGTGCCAGCAGCTTAGTAGGGACAGACTCGTATGGCTACACCTTC.

The rearrangement links TRBV6-5 to TRBJ2-1, with 9 bases aligning to TRBD1. Trimming cost V 10 bases and J 15 bases; bases outside gene matches: 13. The CDR3 is made up of 12 amino acids. Germline CDR1 is MNHEY and CDR2 is SVGAGI. The DNA for the CDR3 is TGTGCCACCACCGGGTGGGACAGGGTTCCGTTCTTC. This gives the protein CATTGWDRVPFF.